This paragraph reports one T cell receptor (beta chain). Its antigen is not identified. V was cut by 5 bases and J by 0 bases, with 16 bases left in between. The germline CDR1 and CDR2 sequences are DFQATT and SNEGSKA (reference sequence). The length of the CDR3 is 15 residues. The sample comes from a study of breast tumors, draining lymph nodes, adjacent tissues. General observations from the study: Tumor repertoires ranked between lymph nodes and nontumor tissue in diversity, with V and J gene preferences.

TCRdb re-derived calls from the multiplex PCR reads in MiXCR, one entry per CDR3 protein. The sample records approximately 47,000 distinct CDR3 sequences, about 23% being singletons. The clonotype originates from a female donor with breast cancer. Some clones in this sample may be carry-over from other donors' samples. The V and J genes are TRBV20-1 and TRBJ2-5; D may be TRBD1 (5 bases). Sequenced sample: breast tumor tissue. CDR3 loop: CSAHPREVYQETQYF. In nucleotides, the CDR3 is TGCAGTGCTCACCCCAGGGAAGTGTACCAAGAGACCCAGTACTTC.